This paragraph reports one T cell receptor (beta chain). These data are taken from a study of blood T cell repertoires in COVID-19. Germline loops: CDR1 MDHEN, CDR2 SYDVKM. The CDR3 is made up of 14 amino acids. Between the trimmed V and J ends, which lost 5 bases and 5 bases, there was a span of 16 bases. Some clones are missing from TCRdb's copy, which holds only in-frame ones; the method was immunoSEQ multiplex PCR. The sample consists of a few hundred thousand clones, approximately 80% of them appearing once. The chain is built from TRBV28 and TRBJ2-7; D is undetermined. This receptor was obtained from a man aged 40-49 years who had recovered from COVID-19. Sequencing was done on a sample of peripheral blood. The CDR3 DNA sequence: TGTGCCAGCAGTCGCCTCGGGTCCGTAGACGAGCAGTACTTC. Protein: CASSRLGSVDEQYF. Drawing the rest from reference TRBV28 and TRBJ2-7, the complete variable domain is DVKVTQSSRYLVKRTGEKVFLECVQDMDHENMFWYRQDPGLGLRLIYFSYDVKMKEKGDIPEGYSVSREKKERFSLILESASTNQTSMYLCASSRLGSVDEQYFGPGTRLTVT.